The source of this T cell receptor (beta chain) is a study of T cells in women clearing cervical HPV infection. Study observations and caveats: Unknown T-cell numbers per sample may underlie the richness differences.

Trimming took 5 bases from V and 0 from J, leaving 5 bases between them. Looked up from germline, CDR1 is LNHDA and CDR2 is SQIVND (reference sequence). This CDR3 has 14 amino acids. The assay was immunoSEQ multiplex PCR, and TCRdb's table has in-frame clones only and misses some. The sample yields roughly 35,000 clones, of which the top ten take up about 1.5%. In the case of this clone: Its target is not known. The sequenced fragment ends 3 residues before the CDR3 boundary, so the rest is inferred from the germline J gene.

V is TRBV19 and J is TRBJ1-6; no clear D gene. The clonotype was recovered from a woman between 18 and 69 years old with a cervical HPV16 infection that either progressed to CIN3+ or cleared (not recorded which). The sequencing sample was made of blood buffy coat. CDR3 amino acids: CASSLSSYNSPLHF. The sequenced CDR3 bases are TGTGCCAGTAGTCTTAGCTCCTATAATTCACCC.